This TCR beta chain was sequenced in a study of T cell responses to AZD1222 COVID-19 vaccine. Study-wide points: White British people made up most donors, females outnumbered males, and clonal diversity was possibly underestimated. There were vaccine-associated CD4 TCRs across spike, dominant at 160-218 and 743-854. Recipients of AZD1222 seropositive at baseline numbered only five or six.

Libraries were prepared by immunoSEQ multiplex PCR; TCRdb keeps only in-frame clonotypes and omits some of them. The table lists around 150,000 clones, about 92% of them singletons. Notes on this clone: The antigen remains unidentified.

CDR1 and CDR2 (germline): MNHEY, SVGAGI. V gave up 5 bases and J gave up 4 bases; unmatched junction bases: 6. The CDR3 is 14 amino acids. This material consisted of peripheral blood, taken 28 days after the second AZD1222 dose. This receptor was taken from an adult who received the AZD1222 COVID-19 vaccine. J is TRBJ1-1 and V is TRBV6-5; TRBD1 agrees at 8 bases. CDR3 DNA: TGTGCCAGCAGTACCGGGACAGGTGTCACTGAAGCTTTCTTT. Residues: CASSTGTGVTEAFF.